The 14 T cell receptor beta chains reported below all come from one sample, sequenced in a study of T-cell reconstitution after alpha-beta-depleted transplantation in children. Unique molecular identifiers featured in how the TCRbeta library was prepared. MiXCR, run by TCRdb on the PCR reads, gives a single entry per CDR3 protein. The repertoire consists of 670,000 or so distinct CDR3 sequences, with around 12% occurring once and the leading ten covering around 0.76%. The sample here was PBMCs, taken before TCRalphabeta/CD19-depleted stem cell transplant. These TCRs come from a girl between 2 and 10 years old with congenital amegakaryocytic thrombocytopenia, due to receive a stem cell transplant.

The CDR3 nucleotides read TGTGCCAGCACCAACAGGGGGACTGAAGCTTTCTTT. The encoded protein is CASTNRGTEAFF. The chain is built from TRBV6-5 and TRBJ1-1, with 8 positions matching TRBD1. The CDR3 runs 12 residues. J gave up 5 bases and V 7 bases, and 3 bases lay outside the gene matches. Germline CDR1 and CDR2: MNHEY and SVGAGI.

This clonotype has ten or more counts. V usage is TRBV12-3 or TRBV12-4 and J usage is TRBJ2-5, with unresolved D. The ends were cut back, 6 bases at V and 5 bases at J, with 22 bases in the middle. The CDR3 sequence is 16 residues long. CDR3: CASSQLSVSARETQYF. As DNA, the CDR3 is TGTGCCAGCAGCCAACTTTCGGTGTCGGCAAGGGAGACCCAGTACTTC.

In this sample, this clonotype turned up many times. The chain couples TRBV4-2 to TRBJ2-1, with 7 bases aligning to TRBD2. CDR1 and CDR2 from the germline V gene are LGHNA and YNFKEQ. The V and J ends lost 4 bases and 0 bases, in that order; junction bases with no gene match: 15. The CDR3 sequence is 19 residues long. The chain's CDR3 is CASSRVGTKGRNSYNEQFF. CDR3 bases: TGTGCCAGCAGCCGCGTCGGGACTAAGGGCCGAAACTCCTACAATGAGCAGTTCTTC.

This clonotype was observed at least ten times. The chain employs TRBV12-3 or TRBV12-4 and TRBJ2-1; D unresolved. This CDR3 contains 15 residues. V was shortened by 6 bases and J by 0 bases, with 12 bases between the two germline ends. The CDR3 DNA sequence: TGTGCCAGCAGAACCAGCGATAGCTCCTACAATGAGCAGTTCTTC. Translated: CASRTSDSSYNEQFF.

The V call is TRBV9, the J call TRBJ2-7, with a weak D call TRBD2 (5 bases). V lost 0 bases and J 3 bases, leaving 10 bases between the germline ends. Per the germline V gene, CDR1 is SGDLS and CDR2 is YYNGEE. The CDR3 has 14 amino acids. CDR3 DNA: TGTGCCAGCAGCGTAGAAGGGAGCGGCTACGAGCAGTACTTC. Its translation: CASSVEGSGYEQYF. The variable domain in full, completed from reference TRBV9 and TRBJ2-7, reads DSGVTQTPKHLITATGQRVTLRCSPRSGDLSVYWYQQSLDQGLQFLIQYYNGEERAKGNILERFSAQQFPDLHSELNLSSLELGDSALYFCASSVEGSGYEQYFGPGTRLTVT.

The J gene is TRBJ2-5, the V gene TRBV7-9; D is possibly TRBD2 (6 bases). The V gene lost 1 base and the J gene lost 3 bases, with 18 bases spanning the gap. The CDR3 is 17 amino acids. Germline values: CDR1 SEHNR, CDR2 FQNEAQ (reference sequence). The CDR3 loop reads CASSLESRLLAEETQYF. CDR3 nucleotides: TGTGCCAGCAGCTTAGAATCTCGTCTACTAGCTGAAGAGACCCAGTACTTC.

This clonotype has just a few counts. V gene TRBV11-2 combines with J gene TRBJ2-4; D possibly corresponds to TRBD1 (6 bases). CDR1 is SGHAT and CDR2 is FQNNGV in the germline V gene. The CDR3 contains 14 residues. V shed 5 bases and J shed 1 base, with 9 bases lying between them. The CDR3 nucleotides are TGTGCCAGCAGCACTACAGGGGCCAAAAACATTCAGTACTTC. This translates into CASSTTGAKNIQYF.

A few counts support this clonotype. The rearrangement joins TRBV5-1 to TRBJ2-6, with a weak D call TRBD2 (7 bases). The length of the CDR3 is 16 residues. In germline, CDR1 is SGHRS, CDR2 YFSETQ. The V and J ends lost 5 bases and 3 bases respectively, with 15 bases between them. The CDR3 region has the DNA TGCGCCAGCAGACTAACCGGGGGGCGTGGGGCCAACGTCCTGACTTTC. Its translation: CASRLTGGRGANVLTF. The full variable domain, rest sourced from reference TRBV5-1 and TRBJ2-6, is KAGVTQTPRYLIKTRGQQVTLSCSPISGHRSVSWYQQTPGQGLQFLFEYFSETQRNKGNFPGRFSGRQFSNSRSEMNVSTLELGDSALYLCASRLTGGRGANVLTFGAGSRLTVL.

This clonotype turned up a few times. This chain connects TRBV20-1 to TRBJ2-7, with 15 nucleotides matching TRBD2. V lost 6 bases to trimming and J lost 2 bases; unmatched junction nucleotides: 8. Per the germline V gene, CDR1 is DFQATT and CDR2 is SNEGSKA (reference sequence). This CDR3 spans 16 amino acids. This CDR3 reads CSAPGLAGGPPYEQYF. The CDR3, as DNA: TGCAGTGCCCCGGGACTAGCGGGAGGCCCTCCCTACGAGCAGTACTTC.

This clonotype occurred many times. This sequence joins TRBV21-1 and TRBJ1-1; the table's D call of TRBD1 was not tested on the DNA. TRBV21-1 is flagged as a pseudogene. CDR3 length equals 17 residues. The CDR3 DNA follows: TGTGCCAGCAGCATGGGCGTTAATTTGATTATGAACACTGAAGCTTTCTTT. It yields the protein CASSMGVNLIMNTEAFF.

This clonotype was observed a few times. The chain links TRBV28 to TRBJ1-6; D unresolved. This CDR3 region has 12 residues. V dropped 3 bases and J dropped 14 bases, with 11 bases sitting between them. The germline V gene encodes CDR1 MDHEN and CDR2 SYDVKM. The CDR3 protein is CASSFRVTTLHF. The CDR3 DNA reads TGTGCCAGCAGTTTTCGCGTGACAACCCTCCACTTT. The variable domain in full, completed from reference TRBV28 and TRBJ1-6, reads DVKVTQSSRYLVKRTGEKVFLECVQDMDHENMFWYRQDPGLGLRLIYFSYDVKMKEKGDIPEGYSVSREKKERFSLILESASTNQTSMYLCASSFRVTTLHFGNGTRLTVT.

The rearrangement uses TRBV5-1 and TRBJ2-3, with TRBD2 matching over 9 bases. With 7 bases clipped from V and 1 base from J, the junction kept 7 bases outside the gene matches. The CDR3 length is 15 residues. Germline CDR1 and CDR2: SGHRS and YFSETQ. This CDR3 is CASAIAGAGTDTQYF. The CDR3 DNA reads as TGCGCCAGCGCCATAGCGGGAGCGGGCACAGATACGCAGTATTTT.

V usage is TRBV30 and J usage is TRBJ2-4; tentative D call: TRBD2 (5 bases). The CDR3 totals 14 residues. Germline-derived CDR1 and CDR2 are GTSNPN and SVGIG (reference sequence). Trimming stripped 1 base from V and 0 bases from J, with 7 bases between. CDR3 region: CAWSADLAKNIQYF. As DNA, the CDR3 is TGTGCCTGGAGTGCGGACTTAGCCAAAAACATTCAGTACTTC.

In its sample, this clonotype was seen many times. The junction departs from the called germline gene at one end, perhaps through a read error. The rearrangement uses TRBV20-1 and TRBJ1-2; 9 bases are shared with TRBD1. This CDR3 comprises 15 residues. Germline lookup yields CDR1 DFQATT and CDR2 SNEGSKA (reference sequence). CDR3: CSARKGTGRDYGYTF. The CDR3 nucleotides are TGCAGTGCTAGGAAGGGGACAGGGCGAGATTATGGCTACACTTTC.